The 15 T cell receptor beta chains in this list originate from one sample, sequenced in a study of molecular identifiers for immune sequencing clone quantification (dated by TCRdb to 2016 to 2018). The method behind the library was PCR. The sequencer listed for this sample is Illumina HiSeq 4000. In TCRdb, the public reads were trimmed at Q25 with fastp and aligned with MiXCR, with productive beta chains retained. Here each entry gathers all rows of one CDR3 protein and keeps the most common genes and DNA. The sample contains 250,000 to 350,000 distinct CDR3 sequences, 20% to 25% of them found a single time. The biggest ten clones account for about 0.79% of the sample. Material for sequencing was naive CD8+ T cells from blood, with Jurkat cell RNA spiked in. What this sample's cell subset or site label stands for: FACS-sorted CD8+CD4-CCR7+CD45RA+ naive T cells. These receptors came from a human donor in good health. Some libraries in this study had Jurkat cell RNA spiked in.

This clonotype occurred many times. V is TRBV20-1 and J is TRBJ2-7; no clear D gene. Trimming stripped 0 bases from V and 3 bases from J, with 6 bases between. Germline V gives CDR1 DFQATT, CDR2 SNEGSKA (reference sequence). The CDR3 has 12 residues. The CDR3 is CSARDIVYEQYF. Written as DNA, the CDR3 is TGCAGTGCTAGAGACATAGTCTACGAGCAGTACTTC.

This clonotype was observed many times. The chain joins TRBV30 to TRBJ1-1; D remains unclear. CDR1 and CDR2 (germline): GTSNPN, SVGIG (reference sequence). V was clipped by 5 bases and J by 0 bases, with 7 bases between them. The CDR3 runs to 12 residues. The CDR3 here is CAWATMNTEAFF. CDR3 coding DNA: TGTGCCTGGGCCACGATGAACACTGAAGCTTTCTTT.

This clonotype was detected ten times or more. This chain links TRBV11-2 with TRBJ2-6; D call uncertain. Germline V gives CDR1 SGHAT, CDR2 FQNNGV. CDR3 size: 15 residues. Trimming pared 1 base from V and 0 bases from J, leaving 4 bases between. The CDR3 is CASSLGLSGANVLTF. CDR3 in DNA: TGTGCCAGCAGCTTAGGGCTCTCTGGGGCCAACGTCCTGACTTTC.

This clonotype was observed many times. This chain uses TRBV27 with TRBJ1-1; no clear D. Germline V CDR1 and CDR2: MNHEY, SMNVEV (reference sequence). V lost 2 bases and J lost 1, with 11 bases in between. The CDR3 loop spans 15 amino acids. CDR3 sequence (DNA): TGTGCCAGCAGTTTAAACGCACTTCCGAACACTGAAGCTTTCTTT. Protein: CASSLNALPNTEAFF.

This clonotype was counted ten times or more. V is TRBV19 and J is TRBJ2-1; D remains unclear. V dropped 5 bases and J dropped 9 bases, with 17 bases sitting between them. Germline CDR1 LNHDA, CDR2 SQIVND (reference sequence). This CDR3 region has 14 residues. Written as DNA, the CDR3 is TGTGCCAGTAGTCCCGGCGTAGGGTACGCTGAGCAGTTCTTC. Protein product: CASSPGVGYAEQFF.

This clonotype was observed at least ten times. This rearrangement joins TRBV28 to TRBJ2-7; TRBD1 might be the D (6 bases). Trimming removed 3 bases from V and 0 bases from J, with 12 bases in between. This CDR3 has 15 amino acids. CDR1 is MDHEN and CDR2 is SYDVKM in the germline V gene. The CDR3: CASSLSTGSSYEQYF. The CDR3, as DNA: TGTGCCAGCAGTTTGAGTACAGGGAGCTCCTACGAGCAGTACTTC. Drawing the rest from reference TRBV28 and TRBJ2-7, the complete variable domain is DVKVTQSSRYLVKRTGEKVFLECVQDMDHENMFWYRQDPGLGLRLIYFSYDVKMKEKGDIPEGYSVSREKKERFSLILESASTNQTSMYLCASSLSTGSSYEQYFGPGTRLTVT.

The table lists this clonotype with many counts. The CDR3 DNA is TGTGCCAGCAGCGTAGACTCCCTAATGAACACTGAAGCTTTCTTT. Encoded protein: CASSVDSLMNTEAFF. The V call is TRBV9, the J call TRBJ1-1; D is unresolved. CDR1 and CDR2 from the germline V gene are SGDLS and YYNGEE. This CDR3 contains 15 residues. V was shortened by 0 bases and J by 0 bases, with 9 bases between the two germline ends.

The chain has TRBV4-1 and TRBJ2-7; D might be TRBD1 (6 bases). Trimming took 4 bases from V and 3 from J, leaving 19 bases between them. This CDR3 is built from 16 residues. CDR1 and CDR2 (germline): MGHRA, YSYEKL. The CDR3 reads CASSLLQGAGDYEQYF. The DNA for the CDR3 is TGCGCCAGCAGCCTCTTACAAGGTGCAGGGGACTACGAGCAGTACTTC.

This clonotype was picked up many times. The chain carries TRBV3-1 and TRBJ2-7, with D maybe TRBD2 (5 bases). The CDR3 totals 13 residues. Trimming removed 4 bases at V and 4 bases at J, with 11 bases between. From germline, CDR1 is LGHDT and CDR2 YNNKEL (reference sequence). In nucleotides, the CDR3 is TGTGCCAGCAGCCTGTATGAGGGTTACGAGCAGTACTTC. Protein: CASSLYEGYEQYF.

This clonotype was seen more than once but under ten times. This sequence joins TRBV5-1 and TRBJ2-7; 10 nucleotides align to TRBD1. CDR1 and CDR2 (germline): SGHRS, YFSETQ. This CDR3 is built from 17 residues. After removal of 0 bases from V and 2 bases from J, the junction contained 8 bases not matched to a gene. The CDR3 DNA is TGCGCCAGCAGCTTGGTTCCCCGGGACAGGGGTACCTACGAGCAGTACTTC. This encodes CASSLVPRDRGTYEQYF.

This clonotype was seen a handful of times. The chain couples TRBV6-2 or TRBV6-3 to TRBJ2-7; D possibly corresponds to TRBD2 (6 bases). The length of the CDR3 is 11 residues. The V end was cut by 5 bases, the J end by 5 bases, with 7 bases between. Germline CDR1 MNHEY, CDR2 SVGEGT. The DNA for the CDR3 is TGTGCCAGCAGTCCGGGGGACGAGCAGTACTTC. Encoded protein: CASSPGDEQYF.

A single count supports this clonotype. A read error is possible here, since a much larger clone lies one base away. This chain connects TRBV7-6 to TRBJ2-1; D is tentatively TRBD1 or TRBD2 (5 bases each). This CDR3 region has 18 residues. Germline lookup yields CDR1 SGHVS and CDR2 FNYEAQ. V lost 0 bases and J lost 9, with 24 bases in between. The CDR3 region has the DNA TGTGCCAGCAGCTTAGCATTCTCAGGGAGCGCGAGTATTGGTGAGCAGTTCTTC. It is translated as CASSLAFSGSASIGEQFF. The whole variable domain, filled in from reference TRBV7-6 and TRBJ2-1, reads GAGVSQSPRYKVTKRGQDVALRCDPISGHVSLYWYRQALGQGPEFLTYFNYEAQQDKSGLPNDRFSAERPEGSISTLTIQRTEQRDSAMYRCASSLAFSGSASIGEQFFGPGTRLTVL.

This clonotype was observed many times. The genes are TRBV29-1 and TRBJ2-5, with 8 bases lining up with TRBD1. J gave up 5 bases and V 4 bases, and 9 bases lay outside the gene matches. This CDR3 contains 14 residues. CDR1 and CDR2 from the germline V gene are SQVTM and ANQGSEA. The CDR3: CSVGRRGPGETQYF. Here the CDR3 DNA reads TGCAGCGTTGGCCGCAGGGGGCCGGGGGAGACCCAGTACTTC.

This clonotype appeared a few times. The chain links TRBV6-2 or TRBV6-3 to TRBJ2-3; D call uncertain. CDR1 MNHEY and CDR2 SVGEGT come from the germline V gene. The CDR3 has 14 residues. Trimming cost V 5 bases and J 0 bases, with 9 bases left between them. CDR3 bases: TGTGCCAGCAGTCCTTTGGTTAGCACAGATACGCAGTATTTT. Residues: CASSPLVSTDTQYF.

This clonotype has just one count. A read error may explain this, as a much larger clone is one base away. J is TRBJ2-1 and V is TRBV5-3, with TRBD1 matching over 10 bases. TRBV5-3 has ORF status, its function being uncertain. The junction had 20 bases not matched to a gene; V was cut back by 8 bases and J by 15 bases. The CDR3 contains 15 residues. CDR3 sequence reads: CASVETGGRFLWRFF. The CDR3 coding sequence is TGTGCCAGCGTAGAGACAGGGGGCCGGTTTTTGTGGCGGTTCTTC.